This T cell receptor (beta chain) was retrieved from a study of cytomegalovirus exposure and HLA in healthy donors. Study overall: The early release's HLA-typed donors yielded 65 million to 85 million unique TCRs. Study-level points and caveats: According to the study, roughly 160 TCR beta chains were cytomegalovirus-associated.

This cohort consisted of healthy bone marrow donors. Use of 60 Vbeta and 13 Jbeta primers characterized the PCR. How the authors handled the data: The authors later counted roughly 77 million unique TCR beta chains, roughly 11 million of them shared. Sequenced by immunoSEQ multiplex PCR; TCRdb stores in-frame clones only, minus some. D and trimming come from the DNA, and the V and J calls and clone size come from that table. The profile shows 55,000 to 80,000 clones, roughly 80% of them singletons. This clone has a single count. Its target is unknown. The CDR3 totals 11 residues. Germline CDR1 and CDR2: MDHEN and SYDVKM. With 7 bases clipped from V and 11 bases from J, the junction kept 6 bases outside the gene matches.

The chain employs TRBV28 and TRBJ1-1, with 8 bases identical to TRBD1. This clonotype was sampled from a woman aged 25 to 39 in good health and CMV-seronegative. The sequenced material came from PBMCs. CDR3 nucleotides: TGTGCCAGCACCACCAACAGGGGGGCTTTCTTT. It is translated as CASTTNRGAFF.